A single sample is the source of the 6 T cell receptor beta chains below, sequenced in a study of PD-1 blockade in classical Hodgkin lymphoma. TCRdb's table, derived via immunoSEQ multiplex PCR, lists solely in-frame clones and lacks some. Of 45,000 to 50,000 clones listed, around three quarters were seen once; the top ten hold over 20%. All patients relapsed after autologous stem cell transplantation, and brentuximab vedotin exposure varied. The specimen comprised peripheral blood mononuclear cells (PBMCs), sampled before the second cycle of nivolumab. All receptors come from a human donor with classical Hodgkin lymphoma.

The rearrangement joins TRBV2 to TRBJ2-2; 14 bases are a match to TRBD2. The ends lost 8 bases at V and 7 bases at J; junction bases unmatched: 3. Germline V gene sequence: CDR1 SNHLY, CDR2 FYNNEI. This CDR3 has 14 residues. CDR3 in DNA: TGTGCCAGCGTCGGACTAGCGGGGGGCGGGGAGCTGTTTTTT. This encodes CASVGLAGGGELFF.

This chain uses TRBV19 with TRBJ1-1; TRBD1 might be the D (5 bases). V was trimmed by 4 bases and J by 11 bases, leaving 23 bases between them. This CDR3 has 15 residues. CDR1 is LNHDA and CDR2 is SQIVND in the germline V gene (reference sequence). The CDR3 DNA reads TGTGCCAGTAGTACCAGCGACCACGGAGAGGGGAGTGCTTTCTTT. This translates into CASSTSDHGEGSAFF.

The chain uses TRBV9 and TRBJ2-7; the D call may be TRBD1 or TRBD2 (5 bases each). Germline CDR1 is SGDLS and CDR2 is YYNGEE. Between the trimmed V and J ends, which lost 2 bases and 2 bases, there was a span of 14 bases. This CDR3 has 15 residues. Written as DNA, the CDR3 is TGTGCCAGCAGCGTCCGGGACGGAAAGACCTACGAGCAGTACTTC. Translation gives CASSVRDGKTYEQYF. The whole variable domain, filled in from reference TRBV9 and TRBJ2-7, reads DSGVTQTPKHLITATGQRVTLRCSPRSGDLSVYWYQQSLDQGLQFLIQYYNGEERAKGNILERFSAQQFPDLHSELNLSSLELGDSALYFCASSVRDGKTYEQYFGPGTRLTVT.

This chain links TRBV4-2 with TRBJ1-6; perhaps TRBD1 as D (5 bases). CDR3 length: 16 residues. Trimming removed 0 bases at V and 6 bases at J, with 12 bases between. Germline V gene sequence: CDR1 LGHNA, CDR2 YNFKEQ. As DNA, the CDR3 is TGTGCCAGCAGCCAAGATATCGGGCAGGGTAATTCACCCCTCCACTTT. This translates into CASSQDIGQGNSPLHF.

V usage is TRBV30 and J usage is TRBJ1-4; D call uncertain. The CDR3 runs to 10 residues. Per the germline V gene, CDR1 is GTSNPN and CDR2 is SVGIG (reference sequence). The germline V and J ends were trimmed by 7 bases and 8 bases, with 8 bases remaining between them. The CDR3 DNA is TGTGCCTCCTATAGGGAAAAACTGTTTTTT. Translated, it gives CASYREKLFF.

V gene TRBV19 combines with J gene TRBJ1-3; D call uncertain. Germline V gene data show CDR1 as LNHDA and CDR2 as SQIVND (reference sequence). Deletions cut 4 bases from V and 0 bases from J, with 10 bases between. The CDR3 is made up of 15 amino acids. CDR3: CASSRTGDSGNTIYF. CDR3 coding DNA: TGTGCCAGTAGTAGGACGGGCGACTCTGGAAACACCATATATTTT.